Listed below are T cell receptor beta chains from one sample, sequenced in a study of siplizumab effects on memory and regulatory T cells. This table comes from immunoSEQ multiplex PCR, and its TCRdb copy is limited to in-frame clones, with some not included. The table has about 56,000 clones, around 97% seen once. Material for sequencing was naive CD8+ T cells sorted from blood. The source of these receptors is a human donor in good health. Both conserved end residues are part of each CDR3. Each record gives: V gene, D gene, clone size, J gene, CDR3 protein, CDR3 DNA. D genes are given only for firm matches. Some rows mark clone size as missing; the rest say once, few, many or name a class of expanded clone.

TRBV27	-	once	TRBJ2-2	CASSLSAGELFF	TGTGCCAGCAGTTTGAGTGCCGGGGAGCTGTTTTTT
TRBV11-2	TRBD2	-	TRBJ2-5	CASSLLAGKETQYF	TGTGCCAGCAGCTTGCTAGCGGGAAAAGAGACCCAGTACTTC
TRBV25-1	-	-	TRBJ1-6	CASSRQSSYNSPLHF	TGTGCCAGCAGCCGTCAGAGCTCCTATAATTCACCCCTCCACTTT
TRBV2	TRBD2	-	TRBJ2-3	CASSELAGRQDTQYF	TGTGCCAGCAGTGAACTAGCGGGACGCCAAGATACGCAGTATTTT
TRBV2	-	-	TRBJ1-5	CASSDHRVRGAYNQPQHF	TGTGCCAGCAGTGATCATAGGGTTAGGGGGGCCTACAATCAGCCCCAGCATTTT
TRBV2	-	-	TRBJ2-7	CASSDSVLYEQYF	TGTGCCAGCAGTGATAGCGTCCTTTACGAGCAGTACTTC
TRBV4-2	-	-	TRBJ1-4	CASSQEGEEKLFF	TGTGCCAGCAGCCAAGAAGGGGAGGAAAAACTGTTTTTT
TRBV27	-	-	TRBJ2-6	CASSGLTGANVLTF	TGTGCCAGCAGCGGACTCACTGGGGCCAACGTCCTGACTTTC
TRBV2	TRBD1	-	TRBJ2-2	CASSEGAGGQTGELFF	TGTGCCAGCAGTGAAGGTGCAGGGGGCCAAACCGGGGAGCTGTTTTTT
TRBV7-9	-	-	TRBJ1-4	CASSTPPTNEKLFF	TGTGCCAGCAGTACCCCTCCAACTAATGAAAAACTGTTTTTT
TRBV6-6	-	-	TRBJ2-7	CASRAGDEQYF	TGTGCCAGCAGAGCAGGGGACGAGCAGTACTTC
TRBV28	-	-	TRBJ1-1	CASIIDRLNTEAFF	TGTGCCAGCATTATAGACAGATTGAACACTGAAGCTTTCTTT
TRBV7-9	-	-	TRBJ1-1	CASSLVGHLNTEAFF	TGTGCCAGCAGCTTAGTGGGACACTTGAACACTGAAGCTTTCTTT
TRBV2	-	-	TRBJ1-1	CASSDDLMNTEAFF	TGTGCCAGCAGTGATGACCTAATGAACACTGAAGCTTTCTTT
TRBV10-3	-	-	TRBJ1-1	CAISVGGGTEAFF	TGTGCCATCAGTGTGGGGGGAGGGACTGAAGCTTTCTTT
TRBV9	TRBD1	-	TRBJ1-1	CASSARDRGSNTEAFF	TGTGCCAGCAGCGCCCGGGACAGGGGGTCTAACACTGAAGCTTTCTTT
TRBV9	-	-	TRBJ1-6	CASSVAGGDSPLHF	TGTGCCAGCAGCGTAGCGGGGGGCGACTCACCCCTCCACTTT
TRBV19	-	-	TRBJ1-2	CATRQEKNYGYTF	TGTGCTACCCGACAGGAAAAAAACTATGGCTACACCTTC
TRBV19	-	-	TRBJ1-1	CASRPGTRGAFF	TGTGCCAGTAGACCAGGCACCCGGGGAGCTTTCTTT
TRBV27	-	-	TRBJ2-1	CACGDSYSYNEQFF	TGTGCTTGCGGGGACTCCTATTCCTACAATGAGCAGTTCTTC
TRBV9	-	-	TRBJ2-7	CASSAGSYEQYF	TGTGCCAGCAGCGCCGGCAGCTACGAGCAGTACTTC
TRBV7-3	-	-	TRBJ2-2	CASSLFQNTGELFF	TGTGCCAGCAGCTTATTTCAGAACACCGGGGAGCTGTTTTTT
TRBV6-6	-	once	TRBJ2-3	CASSWVSGTDTQYF	TGTGCCAGCAGTTGGGTTAGCGGCACAGATACGCAGTATTTT
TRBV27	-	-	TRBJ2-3	CASSPLPPGTDTQYF	TGTGCCAGCAGTCCCCTGCCCCCTGGCACAGATACGCAGTATTTT
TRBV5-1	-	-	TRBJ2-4	CASSLVGNSYVQYF	TGCGCCAGCAGCTTGGTTGGCAACTCCTATGTTCAGTACTTC
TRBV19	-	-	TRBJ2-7	CASSISDYASSYEQYF	TGTGCCAGTAGTATATCCGACTATGCTAGCTCCTACGAGCAGTACTTC
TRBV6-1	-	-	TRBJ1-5	CASSEVVRLQPQHF	TGTGCCAGCAGTGAAGTTGTCAGGCTTCAGCCCCAGCATTTT
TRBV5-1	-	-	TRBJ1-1	CASSPNRDMNTEAFF	TGCGCCAGCAGCCCTAACCGGGACATGAACACTGAAGCTTTCTTT
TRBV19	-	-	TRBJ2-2	CASSILVPGELFF	TGTGCCAGTAGTATTTTGGTACCCGGGGAGCTGTTTTTT
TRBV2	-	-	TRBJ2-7	CARKRTGSYEQYF	TGTGCCAGAAAACGAACGGGCTCCTACGAGCAGTACTTC
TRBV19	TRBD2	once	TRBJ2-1	CASSMGSAGGVPYNEQFF	TGTGCCAGTAGTATGGGGTCAGCGGGAGGTGTCCCCTACAATGAGCAGTTCTTC
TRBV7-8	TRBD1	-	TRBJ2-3	CASSQTLTGADTQYF	TGTGCCAGCAGCCAAACTCTAACAGGGGCAGATACGCAGTATTTT
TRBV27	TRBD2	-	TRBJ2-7	CASSETSGSGGEQYF	TGTGCCAGCAGTGAAACTAGCGGGAGTGGGGGTGAGCAGTACTTC
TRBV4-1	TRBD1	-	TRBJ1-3	CASTETGAGNTIYF	TGCGCCAGCACTGAGACAGGGGCTGGAAACACCATATATTTT
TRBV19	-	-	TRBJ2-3	CASSKGRVSTDTQYF	TGTGCCAGTAGTAAGGGCAGGGTGAGCACAGATACGCAGTATTTT
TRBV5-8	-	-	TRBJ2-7	CASSLADTLGNEQYF	TGTGCCAGCAGCTTGGCTGACACCCTGGGGAACGAGCAGTACTTC
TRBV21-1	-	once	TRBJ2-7	CASKESGTQDYEQYF	TGTGCCAGCAAGGAGAGCGGGACGCAAGATTACGAGCAGTACTTC
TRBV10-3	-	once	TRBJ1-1	CAIYGGGNTEAFF	TGTGCCATCTACGGGGGCGGGAACACTGAAGCTTTCTTT
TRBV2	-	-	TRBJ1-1	CASSDGILNTEAFF	TGTGCCAGCAGTGACGGCATTTTGAACACTGAAGCTTTCTTT
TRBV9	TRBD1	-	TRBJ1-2	CASSRGQGAVSGYTF	TGTGCCAGCAGCAGGGGGCAGGGGGCGGTTTCTGGCTACACCTTC
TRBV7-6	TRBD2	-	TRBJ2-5	CASSPRTSGRGETQYF	TGTGCCAGCAGCCCTAGGACTAGCGGGAGAGGCGAGACCCAGTACTTC
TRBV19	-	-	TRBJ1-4	CASRPTTTNEKLFF	TGTGCCAGTAGGCCGACAACAACTAATGAAAAACTGTTTTTT
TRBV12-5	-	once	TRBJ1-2	CASGSLDLEVGYTF	TGTGCTAGTGGTTCTCTCGACCTGGAGGTGGGCTACACCTTC
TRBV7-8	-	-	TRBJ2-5	CASSLLTSQETQYF	TGTGCCAGCAGCCTACTGACAAGTCAAGAGACCCAGTACTTC
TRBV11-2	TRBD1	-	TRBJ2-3	CASSSNWDRGGYTQYF	TGTGCCAGCAGCAGCAATTGGGACAGGGGCGGATATACGCAGTATTTT
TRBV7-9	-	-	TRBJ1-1	CASSPPDSGGTEAFF	TGTGCCAGCAGCCCCCCGGACAGCGGCGGCACTGAAGCTTTCTTT
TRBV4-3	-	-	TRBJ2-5	CASSQGTAPGSETQYF	TGCGCCAGCAGCCAAGGGACAGCTCCGGGATCAGAGACCCAGTACTTC
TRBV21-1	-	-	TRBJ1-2	CAVRMVPPTNYGYTF	TGTGCCGTCCGGATGGTGCCACCTACTAACTATGGCTACACCTTC
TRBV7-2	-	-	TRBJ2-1	CASSLDLGGDEQFF	TGTGCCAGCAGCTTAGATCTTGGGGGCGATGAGCAGTTCTTC
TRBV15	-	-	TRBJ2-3	CATSMPRADTQYF	TGTGCCACCAGCATGCCGAGGGCAGATACGCAGTATTTT
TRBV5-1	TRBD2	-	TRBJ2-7	CASSLELAGGPYEQYF	TGCGCCAGCAGCTTGGAGCTAGCGGGAGGGCCCTACGAGCAGTACTTC
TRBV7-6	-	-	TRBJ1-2	CASSLGASYGYTF	TGTGCCAGCAGCCTCGGCGCTAGCTATGGCTACACCTTC
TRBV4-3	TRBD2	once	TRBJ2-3	CASSQERRTSGRYTQYF	TGCGCCAGCAGCCAAGAACGGAGGACTAGCGGGAGGTATACGCAGTATTTT
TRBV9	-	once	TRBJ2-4	CASSPSPSPVDIQYF	TGTGCCAGCAGCCCCTCTCCTAGCCCGGTTGACATTCAGTACTTC